Each of the 24 T cell receptor beta chains below was sequenced from the same sample in a study of OX40 agonist ivuxolimab in advanced cancers. Only in-frame clones appear in the TCRdb table, and some are missing; sequencing was by immunoSEQ multiplex PCR. This table holds tens of thousands of clones, about 80% found once. Sequenced here: CD4+ or CD8+ T cells sorted from blood, sampled in a trial of the OX40 agonist ivuxolimab. The receptors were gathered from an adult with an advanced solid tumor such as melanoma, head and neck, liver or kidney cancer.

The genes are TRBV6-6 and TRBJ1-2, with D perhaps TRBD1 (6 bases). Germline V lookup: CDR1 MNHNY, CDR2 SVGAGI (reference sequence). The CDR3 sequence is 13 residues long. Between the trimmed V and J ends, which lost 4 bases and 4 bases, there was a span of 10 bases. The chain's CDR3 is CASSSTGFYGYTF. In DNA, the CDR3 is TGTGCCAGCAGTTCCACAGGGTTCTATGGCTACACCTTC.

This clone was observed a single time. The V gene is TRBV7-6, the J gene TRBJ1-6; unclear D gene. V was shortened by 0 bases and J by 10 bases, with 16 bases between the two germline ends. The CDR3 spans 16 residues. The germline V gene has CDR1 SGHVS and CDR2 FNYEAQ. CDR3 sequence reads: CASSLASGNSYSPLHF. For the CDR3, the DNA is TGTGCCAGCAGCTTAGCCTCGGGTAACTCCTACTCACCCCTCCACTTT.

With regard to this clone: The junction and the germline gene differ at one end; a read error may be behind it. The chain uses TRBV9 and TRBJ1-2; D perhaps matches TRBD1 (5 bases). The CDR3 totals 13 residues. Germline CDR1 SGDLS, CDR2 YYNGEE. CDR3 sequence reads: CASGVEGTHGYTF. CDR3 bases: TGTGCCAGCGGCGTAGAAGGGACCCATGGCTACACCTTC.

The CDR3 DNA reads as TGTGCCAGCTCAGGGACAGGGTCGGTGAACACTGAAGCTTTCTTT. Translated, it gives CASSGTGSVNTEAFF. This rearrangement joins TRBV18 to TRBJ1-1; 9 nucleotides align to TRBD1. CDR1 is KGHSH, CDR2 LQKENI, per germline. V lost 5 bases, J lost 0 bases, and 4 bases stayed unmatched. The CDR3 totals 15 residues.

The CDR3 nucleotides are TGTGCCTGGACGGCAGGGGGAATGGGCACAGATACGCAGTATTTT. Translated: CAWTAGGMGTDTQYF. The gene calls are TRBV30 and TRBJ2-3; 7 positions agree with TRBD1. CDR1 is GTSNPN and CDR2 is SVGIG in the germline V gene (reference sequence). Trimming removed 4 bases from V and 1 base from J; junction bases left unmatched: 8. The CDR3 contains 15 residues.

The V and J genes are TRBV4-1 and TRBJ2-1; 9 positions match TRBD1. Germline V CDR1 and CDR2: MGHRA, YSYEKL. The length of the CDR3 is 16 residues. Trimming at V came to 4 bases and at J to 8 bases, leaving 12 bases not matched to a gene. The CDR3 reads CASSRNRDRARDEQFF. The CDR3 region has the DNA TGCGCCAGCAGCCGCAACCGGGACAGGGCCCGCGATGAGCAGTTCTTC.

V usage is TRBV25-1 and J usage is TRBJ2-5; D possibly corresponds to TRBD2 (5 bases). This CDR3 region has 13 residues. The V gene's germline CDR1 is MGHDK and CDR2 SYGVNS. Trimming left V 6 bases short and J 4 bases short, with 12 bases between. The chain's CDR3 is CASRTDWAETQYF. Here the CDR3 DNA reads TGTGCCAGCAGGACGGACTGGGCAGAGACCCAGTACTTC.

This chain connects TRBV6-5 to TRBJ1-6; D is uncertain. In germline, CDR1 is MNHEY, CDR2 SVGAGI. The CDR3 is 15 residues long. V was pared by 0 bases and J by 10 bases, with 13 bases between. Written as DNA, the CDR3 is TGTGCCAGCAGTTACTCGCCCGGGCTTGGATCACCCCTCCACTTT. Its protein is CASSYSPGLGSPLHF.

The V gene is TRBV9, the J gene TRBJ1-2, with D possibly TRBD1 on 6 matching bases. With 0 bases removed from V and 2 bases from J, the gap between germline ends came to 14 bases. The CDR3 totals 16 residues. Germline loops: CDR1 SGDLS, CDR2 YYNGEE. The CDR3 coding sequence is TGTGCCAGCAGCGTAGCGGGGGGCTTAACGAACTATGGCTACACCTTC. Its protein is CASSVAGGLTNYGYTF.

The chain has TRBV19 and TRBJ2-2; TRBD1 might be the D (5 bases). V lost 4 bases and J 7 bases, leaving 13 bases between the germline ends. Looked up from germline, CDR1 is LNHDA and CDR2 is SQIVND (reference sequence). The CDR3 has 14 residues. CDR3 amino acids: CASSKAGLGGELFF. The CDR3, as DNA: TGTGCCAGTAGTAAGGCAGGGCTCGGCGGGGAGCTGTTTTTT.

This clone was seen only a few times. The chain carries TRBV2 and TRBJ1-1, with 7 positions matching TRBD1. From germline, CDR1 is SNHLY and CDR2 FYNNEI. CDR3 length: 15 residues. The V and J ends lost 6 bases and 5 bases, in that order; junction bases with no gene match: 12. CDR3 coding DNA: TGTGCCAGCAGCCGACAGGGTGGTCGCGTTACTGAAGCTTTCTTT. Translated, it gives CASSRQGGRVTEAFF.

The CDR3 DNA follows: TGTGCCAGCAGTTTGGGTCTTTCGTTGGCGGAAGAGACCCAGTACTTC. Protein sequence: CASSLGLSLAEETQYF. The V call is TRBV28, the J call TRBJ2-5; D unresolved. Trimming shortened V by 3 bases and J by 3 bases, and 17 bases separated the two germline ends. CDR3 length equals 16 residues. CDR1 and CDR2 (germline): MDHEN, SYDVKM.

V and J are TRBV19 and TRBJ1-2; D ambiguous. Trimming removed 0 bases at V and 5 bases at J, with 13 bases between. The CDR3 has 15 amino acids. CDR1 and CDR2 from the germline V gene are LNHDA and SQIVND (reference sequence). The CDR3 region is CASSIDRARRYGYTF. The CDR3 nucleotides read TGTGCCAGTAGTATAGATAGGGCCAGGCGATATGGCTACACCTTC.

This chain joins TRBV28 and TRBJ2-5; unclear D gene. The CDR3 is made up of 11 amino acids. V was pared by 3 bases and J by 4 bases, with 3 bases between. Germline V gene lookup returns CDR1 MDHEN and CDR2 SYDVKM. The CDR3 protein is CASSFPETQYF. The CDR3 DNA follows: TGTGCCAGCAGTTTTCCAGAGACCCAGTACTTC.

V is TRBV6-5 and J is TRBJ1-4; 8 nucleotides align to TRBD1. CDR1 and CDR2 (germline): MNHEY, SVGAGI. CDR3 length equals 14 residues. The V segment lost 5 bases and the J segment 7 bases; nucleotides outside the gene matches: 6. The CDR3 is CASSRQGRAEKLFF. The CDR3 nucleotides are TGTGCCAGCAGTCGACAGGGGAGGGCTGAAAAACTGTTTTTT.

The chain has TRBV6-5 and TRBJ2-1; TRBD2 agrees at 8 bases. Trimming cost V 2 bases and J 5 bases; bases outside gene matches: 5. The CDR3 totals 15 residues. Germline V gene lookup returns CDR1 MNHEY and CDR2 SVGAGI. The CDR3 reads CASSYTAGGHNEQFF. The CDR3 DNA sequence: TGTGCCAGCAGTTACACGGCGGGAGGTCACAATGAGCAGTTCTTC.

This sequence joins TRBV9 and TRBJ1-1; 11 nucleotides match TRBD1. The CDR3 totals 15 residues. Germline V gene data show CDR1 as SGDLS and CDR2 as YYNGEE. Losses at the gene ends were 4 bases for V and 4 bases for J; bases not matched to a gene: 6. As DNA, the CDR3 is TGTGCCAGCAGCCCCTGGGACAGGGGGGGCACTGAAGCTTTCTTT. Translating gives CASSPWDRGGTEAFF.

The gene calls are TRBV7-9 and TRBJ1-2; 8 nucleotides match TRBD1. The CDR3 contains 14 residues. Germline V gives CDR1 SEHNR, CDR2 FQNEAQ (reference sequence). After removal of 3 bases from V and 8 bases from J, the junction contained 8 bases not matched to a gene. The CDR3 DNA reads TGTGCCAGCAGCTTTATCGAACAGGGGGAAGGCTACACCTTC. Amino acid sequence: CASSFIEQGEGYTF.

The rearrangement joins TRBV9 to TRBJ2-5; D not resolved. The CDR3 extends over 13 amino acids. V lost 4 bases to trimming and J lost 3 bases, with 10 bases between them. CDR1 and CDR2 from the germline V gene are SGDLS and YYNGEE. CDR3 nucleotide sequence: TGTGCCAGCAGCCCCCCGGCAGAAGAGACCCAGTACTTC. It specifies CASSPPAEETQYF.

This chain uses TRBV5-1 with TRBJ2-2; D is unclear. V was shortened by 2 bases and J by 0 bases, with 8 bases between the two germline ends. The CDR3 runs to 15 residues. Germline V gives CDR1 SGHRS, CDR2 YFSETQ. The CDR3 nucleotides are TGCGCCAGCAGCTTTCGCTGGGCGAACACCGGGGAGCTGTTTTTT. This gives the protein CASSFRWANTGELFF.

The rearrangement joins TRBV5-4 to TRBJ2-7, with 8 nucleotides matching TRBD1. The trim removed 4 bases at V and 3 bases at J, leaving 9 bases unmatched. The germline CDR1 and CDR2 sequences are SGHNT and YYREEE (reference sequence). This CDR3 has 15 residues. In DNA form, the CDR3 reads TGTGCCAGCAGCACCGGGGGCGACAGGGGCTACGAGCAGTACTTC. Its translation: CASSTGGDRGYEQYF.

This chain links TRBV9 with TRBJ2-7, with D possibly matching TRBD2 (5 bases). Looked up from germline, CDR1 is SGDLS and CDR2 is YYNGEE. This CDR3 contains 16 residues. Trimming removed 3 bases at V and 2 bases at J, with 18 bases between. The CDR3 DNA is TGTGCCAGCAGCGGGCCGCGAGAGGGTAATCCCTACGAGCAGTACTTC. Translation: CASSGPREGNPYEQYF.

Points on this clone: At one end the junction does not follow the germline gene, possibly because of a read error. The rearrangement uses TRBV5-4 and TRBJ2-4; 7 positions agree with TRBD1. Germline V CDR1 and CDR2: SGHNT, YYREEE (reference sequence). CDR3 length: 15 residues. CDR3 DNA: TGTGCCAGCAGCTTGGCCCCGACAGGGACCCAAACCAGGGGCTTC. It codes for CASSLAPTGTQTRGF.

The DNA for the CDR3 is TGTGCCAGCAGCTTAGGTACTGCGAACACTGAAGCTTTCTTT. It specifies CASSLGTANTEAFF. This chain connects TRBV7-2 to TRBJ1-1; D ambiguous. CDR3 length: 14 residues. Deletions cut 1 base from V and 1 base from J, with 7 bases between. Per germline, CDR1 SGHTA and CDR2 FQGNSA.